Each of the 7 T cell receptor beta chains below was sequenced from the same sample in a study of blood T cell repertoires in COVID-19. Some clones are missing from TCRdb's copy, which holds only in-frame ones; the method was immunoSEQ multiplex PCR. The top ten hold 2% to 2.5% of the sample, which has under 200,000 clones, 88% seen once. Sequenced: peripheral blood. The origin of the receptors is a man aged 45 to 65 who had recovered from COVID-19.

This chain joins TRBV10-1 and TRBJ2-7; 7 nucleotides align to TRBD2. The CDR3 length is 13 residues. The V and J ends lost 8 bases and 6 bases, in that order; junction bases with no gene match: 10. CDR1 is WNHNN, CDR2 SYGVQD, per germline (reference sequence). The CDR3 DNA reads TGCGCCAGCGCCGGACTAGGAAACGGCGAGCAGTACTTC. This gives the protein CASAGLGNGEQYF.

The gene calls are TRBV29-1 and TRBJ2-7; the match to TRBD2 covers 11 bases. The CDR3 has 13 amino acids. CDR1 is SQVTM, CDR2 ANQGSEA, per germline. Trimming cost V 2 bases and J 4 bases; bases outside gene matches: 1. CDR3 sequence (DNA): TGCAGCGTTGAACTAGCGGGGGGATACGAGCAGTACTTC. Translating gives CSVELAGGYEQYF.

The chain links TRBV18 to TRBJ2-4; 11 bases map to TRBD1. The germline V gene encodes CDR1 KGHSH and CDR2 LQKENI. The CDR3 is 19 residues long. V shed 4 bases and J 1 base; nucleotides not matched to a gene: 12. The CDR3 bases are TGTGCCAGCTCACTTACGGCCGGACAGGGGGCTTGGGCCAAAAACATTCAGTACTTC. This gives the protein CASSLTAGQGAWAKNIQYF.

In this sample, this clone turned up once. This chain links TRBV4-3 with TRBJ2-1; 9 bases fit TRBD2. This CDR3 is 17 amino acids long. Germline V gives CDR1 LGHNA, CDR2 YSLEER. V lost 1 base to trimming and J lost 10 bases; unmatched junction nucleotides: 14. CDR3 amino acids: CASSQARSSGRRGEQFF. In DNA, the CDR3 is TGCGCCAGCAGCCAAGCTCGCTCAAGCGGGAGGCGAGGGGAGCAGTTCTTC.

The chain links TRBV28 to TRBJ2-7, with 7 positions matching TRBD1. V lost 3 bases to trimming and J lost 7 bases; unmatched junction nucleotides: 9. CDR1 is MDHEN and CDR2 is SYDVKM in the germline V gene. The CDR3 sequence is 14 residues long. The CDR3, as DNA: TGTGCCAGCAGTTTTAGGGGGCGGTCGAGGGAGCAGTACTTC. Protein: CASSFRGRSREQYF.

The chain has TRBV14 and TRBJ1-4, with D possibly TRBD1 on 5 matching bases. CDR1 and CDR2 (germline): SGHDN, FVKESK. The CDR3 has 19 amino acids. The germline V and J ends were trimmed by 0 bases and 12 bases, with 29 bases remaining between them. Here the CDR3 DNA reads TGTGCCAGCAGCCAAGATCTCTCAGGGCTTGCAAGCGGGGCAAACGAACTGTTTTTT. This translates into CASSQDLSGLASGANELFF. The complete variable domain, with remaining parts taken from reference TRBV14 and TRBJ1-4, reads EAGVTQFPSHSVIEKGQTVTLRCDPISGHDNLYWYRRVMGKEIKFLLHFVKESKQDESGMPNNRFLAERTGGTYSTLKVQPAELEDSGVYFCASSQDLSGLASGANELFFGSGTQLSVL.

The rearrangement uses TRBV7-2 and TRBJ2-5, with 7 bases aligning to TRBD2. This CDR3 has 15 amino acids. The trim removed 4 bases at V and 1 base at J, leaving 6 bases unmatched. Per the germline V gene, CDR1 is SGHTA and CDR2 is FQGNSA. The chain's CDR3 is CASSSRGGGQETQYF. The DNA of the CDR3 is TGTGCCAGCAGCTCGAGAGGCGGGGGCCAAGAGACCCAGTACTTC.